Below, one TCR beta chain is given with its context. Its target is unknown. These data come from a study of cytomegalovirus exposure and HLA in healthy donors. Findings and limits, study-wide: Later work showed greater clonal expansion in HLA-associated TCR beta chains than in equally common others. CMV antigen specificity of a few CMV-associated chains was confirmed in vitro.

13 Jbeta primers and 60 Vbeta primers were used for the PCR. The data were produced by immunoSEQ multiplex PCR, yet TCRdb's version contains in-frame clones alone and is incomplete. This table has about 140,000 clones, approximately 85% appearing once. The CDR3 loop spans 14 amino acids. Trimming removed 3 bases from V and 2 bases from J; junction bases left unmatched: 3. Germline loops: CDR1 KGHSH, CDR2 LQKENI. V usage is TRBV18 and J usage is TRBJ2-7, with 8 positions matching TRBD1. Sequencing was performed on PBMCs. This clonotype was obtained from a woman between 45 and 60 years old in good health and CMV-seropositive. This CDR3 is CASSPRTGTYEQYF. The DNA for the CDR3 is TGTGCCAGCTCACCGCGGACAGGGACCTACGAGCAGTACTTC.